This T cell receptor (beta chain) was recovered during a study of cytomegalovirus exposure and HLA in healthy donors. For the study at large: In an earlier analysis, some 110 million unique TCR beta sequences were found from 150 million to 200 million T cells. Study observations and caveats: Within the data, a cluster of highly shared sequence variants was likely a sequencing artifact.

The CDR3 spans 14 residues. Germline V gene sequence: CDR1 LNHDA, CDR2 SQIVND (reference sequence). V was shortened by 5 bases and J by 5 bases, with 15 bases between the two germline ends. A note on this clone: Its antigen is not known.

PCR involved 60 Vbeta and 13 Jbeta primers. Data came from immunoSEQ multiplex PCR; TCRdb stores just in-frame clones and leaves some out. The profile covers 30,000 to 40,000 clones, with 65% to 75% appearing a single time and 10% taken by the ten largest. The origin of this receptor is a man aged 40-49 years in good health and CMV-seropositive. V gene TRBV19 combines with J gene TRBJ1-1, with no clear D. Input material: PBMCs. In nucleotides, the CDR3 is TGTGCCAGTAGTCACCCGGCGGGGAGTACTGAAGCTTTCTTT. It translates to CASSHPAGSTEAFF.